The clone carrying this TCR beta chain was seen many times. This entry comes from a study of T cell repertoires in cytomegalovirus infection. The wider study: Indicated by public TCR beta signatures were CMV infection and matching HLA type.

Each CDR3 protein is one row after TCRdb ran MiXCR on the reads. The sample contains 130,000 or so distinct CDR3 sequences, 5% to 6.5% of which appear only once. What was sequenced was PBMCs. The TCR comes from a human donor in good health (CMV status not recorded). Some clones in this sample may be carry-over from other donors' samples.

DNA of the CDR3: TGTGCCAGCAGCTTATTCAGGGATTCACCCCTCCACTTT. It specifies CASSLFRDSPLHF. The V call is TRBV7-2, the J call TRBJ1-6; D may be TRBD1 (5 bases). The ends were cut back, 2 bases at V and 8 bases at J, with 7 bases in the middle. Per germline, CDR1 SGHTA and CDR2 FQGNSA. The CDR3 extends over 13 amino acids.